This T cell receptor (beta chain) was profiled in a study of cytomegalovirus exposure and HLA in healthy donors. PCR employed 60 Vbeta and 13 Jbeta primers. Clones were sequenced by immunoSEQ multiplex PCR, and TCRdb holds only the in-frame ones, with some missing. This table holds over 150,000 clones, about 73% found once. Germline V gives CDR1 LNHDA, CDR2 SQIVND (reference sequence). Losses at the gene ends were 3 bases for V and 3 bases for J; bases not matched to a gene: 3. The CDR3 totals 14 residues. Healthy individuals who donated bone marrow served as the donors. Study conclusions and caveats: HLA restriction was apparent for most CMV-associated TCR beta chains in a later analysis. Cytomegalovirus association was assigned to 150 to 200 TCR beta chains. Analysis was performed later, and it showed HLA-associated TCR beta chains to be more clonally expanded than equally common others.

This clone has just a few counts. Its antigen is still unknown. The clonotype originates from a woman aged 45-65 years in good health and CMV-seropositive. The chain has TRBV19 and TRBJ2-3; 7 bases map to TRBD2. Specimen: PBMCs. CDR3 DNA: TGTGCCAGTAGTATCGGACTAGGGACAGATACGCAGTATTTT. Translating gives CASSIGLGTDTQYF.